This is a list of T cell receptor beta chains from one sample in a study of control samples from healthy donors and cancer patients. Data came from immunoSEQ multiplex PCR; TCRdb stores just in-frame clones and leaves some out. There are more than 100,000 clones in the sample; around 90% occur only once, and about 2.5% lies in the top ten. The specimen was blood. Receptor source: a young man in good health. Each CDR3 is given with its conserved first and last residue. D genes are given only for firm matches. Size is stated for part of the rows, as once, few or many counts, or as a class when the clone is expanded.

d_call | j_call | v_call | clone_size | cdr3_nt | cdr3_aa
NA | TRBJ1-4 | TRBV15 | NA | TGTGCCACCAGCAGAGATTCGCAAAATGAAAAACTGTTTTTT | CATSRDSQNEKLFF
NA | TRBJ1-5 | TRBV6-5 | NA | TGTGCCAGCCTCCTTCGGGGTAGCAATCAGCCCCAGCATTTT | CASLLRGSNQPQHF
NA | TRBJ2-6 | TRBV5-1 | NA | TGCGCCAGCAGCTTGGGGACAGCTGGGGCCAACGTCCTGACTTTC | CASSLGTAGANVLTF
NA | TRBJ1-4 | TRBV19 | NA | TGTGCCAGTAGTGTGGGGTTGGAAAAACTGTTTTTT | CASSVGLEKLFF
NA | TRBJ2-1 | TRBV6-1 | NA | TGTGCCAGCAGTGAATCACGGTATCTTGAGCAGTTCTTC | CASSESRYLEQFF
NA | TRBJ2-2 | TRBV19 | NA | TGTGCCAGTAGTATAGTACGCACCGGGGAGCTGTTTTTT | CASSIVRTGELFF
NA | TRBJ2-7 | TRBV30 | NA | TGTGCCTGGAGGGCGTCTGGGGGAATATACGAGCAGTACTTC | CAWRASGGIYEQYF
TRBD1 | TRBJ2-1 | TRBV5-5 | once | TGTGCCAGCAGCTTCGGACAGGGGGTCGACAATGAGCAGTTCTTC | CASSFGQGVDNEQFF
NA | TRBJ1-5 | TRBV19 | NA | TGTGCCAGTAGTGCACAGGGTACAGGCAATCAGCCCCAGCATTTT | CASSAQGTGNQPQHF
NA | TRBJ1-5 | TRBV6-5 | NA | TGTGCCAGCAGCCGAACAACAGGGAGCAATCAGCCCCAGCATTTT | CASSRTTGSNQPQHF
NA | TRBJ2-1 | TRBV6-5 | NA | TGTGCCAGCGGGGGACCCGGGGATGAGCAGTTCTTC | CASGGPGDEQFF
NA | TRBJ1-5 | TRBV2 | NA | TGTGCCAGCAGTGTCAAGAGGGGTCACAATCAGCCCCAGCATTTT | CASSVKRGHNQPQHF
NA | TRBJ1-6 | TRBV9 | few | TGTGCCAGCAGCGTAGGGGGGGCGGGGGTATCACCCCTCCACTTT | CASSVGGAGVSPLHF
NA | TRBJ2-7 | TRBV13 | NA | TGTGCCAGCAGCCCTACCTACGAGCAGTACTTC | CASSPTYEQYF
TRBD1 | TRBJ2-4 | TRBV6-1 | NA | TGTGCCAGCAGTGAACAGGGGGCACGTAACATTCAGTACTTC | CASSEQGARNIQYF
NA | TRBJ1-5 | TRBV30 | NA | TGTGCCTGGAGTGTGGATGGGAGCGGTCAGCCCCAGCATTTT | CAWSVDGSGQPQHF
NA | TRBJ2-3 | TRBV11-3 | NA | TGTGCCAGCAGCCCGGGACGACTGGAAATGGGCACAGATACGCAGTATTTT | CASSPGRLEMGTDTQYF
NA | TRBJ1-5 | TRBV19 | NA | TGTGCCAGTAGTATAGAAGCTAATCAGCCCCAGCATTTT | CASSIEANQPQHF
NA | TRBJ2-5 | TRBV11-2 | NA | TGTGCCAGCAGCTTAGAGTGGTCAAAACAAGAGACCCAGTACTTC | CASSLEWSKQETQYF
NA | TRBJ1-6 | TRBV6-2/TRBV6-3 | NA | TGTGCCAGCAGCGCCGGGACATATACCTTGAATTCACCCCTCCACTTT | CASSAGTYTLNSPLHF
NA | TRBJ2-1 | TRBV6-5 | NA | TGTGCCAGCGGAGACAATGAGCAGTTCTTC | CASGDNEQFF
NA | TRBJ2-6 | TRBV18 | NA | TGTGCCAGCTCACCAAACGCCCCTGGGGCCAACGTCCTGACTTTC | CASSPNAPGANVLTF
NA | TRBJ1-5 | TRBV6-5 | NA | TGTGCCAGCAGTTGGGGGGTCAATCAGCCCCAGCATTTT | CASSWGVNQPQHF
NA | TRBJ2-1 | TRBV28 | NA | TGTGCCAGCAGTTTAGGTGTGAATGAGCAGTTCTTC | CASSLGVNEQFF
NA | TRBJ1-2 | TRBV20-1 | once | TGCAGTGCTAGTCGTCCCGGGGTCGATGGCTACACCTTC | CSASRPGVDGYTF
NA | TRBJ2-7 | TRBV9 | NA | TGTGCCAGCAGCGTAGTTGAGGGAGCTTACGAGCAGTACTTC | CASSVVEGAYEQYF
NA | TRBJ1-1 | TRBV15 | NA | TGTGCCACCAGCAGAGATAGGGAGGGGCGAGCTTTCTTT | CATSRDREGRAFF
TRBD1 | TRBJ2-1 | TRBV6-5 | once | TGTGCCAGCAGATCCCCGACAGGGGGACAGTTCTTC | CASRSPTGGQFF
TRBD2 | TRBJ2-1 | TRBV4-1 | NA | TGCGCCAGCAGCCCCCCGTCAGCACTAGCGGGGGCCAATGAGCAGTTCTTC | CASSPPSALAGANEQFF
NA | TRBJ2-1 | TRBV5-4 | NA | TGTGCCAGCAGCGGCGCGGGGTCTTACAATGAGCAGTTCTTC | CASSGAGSYNEQFF
NA | TRBJ1-1 | TRBV2 | NA | TGTGCCAGCAGTGAAGGTCAAATGAACACTGAAGCTTTCTTT | CASSEGQMNTEAFF
NA | TRBJ2-2 | TRBV4-3 | NA | TGCGCCAGCAGCGAGCTACAGGGAACCGATCGCGGGGGGGAGCTGTTTTTT | CASSELQGTDRGGELFF
NA | TRBJ2-7 | TRBV28 | NA | TGTGCCAGCACCGATAGGGTTAACGAGCAGTACTTC | CASTDRVNEQYF
NA | TRBJ1-1 | TRBV11-3 | once | TGTGCCAGCAGCTTGGATGGGGCAGCTGGTTTCTTT | CASSLDGAAGFF
NA | TRBJ2-7 | TRBV3-1/TRBV3-2 | NA | TGTGCCAGCAGCCAAGATAGGGGTATCCCCTACGAGCAGTACTTC | CASSQDRGIPYEQYF
NA | TRBJ2-6 | TRBV3-1/TRBV3-2 | NA | TGTGCCAGCAGCCAAGATAGCTCTGGGGCCAACGTCCTGACTTTC | CASSQDSSGANVLTF
NA | TRBJ1-5 | TRBV25-1 | NA | TGTGCCAGCAGTGAATCTTATAGCAATCAGCCCCAGCATTTT | CASSESYSNQPQHF
TRBD2 | TRBJ2-5 | TRBV7-2 | NA | TGTGCCAGCAGGCCAGGAGCGGGGCTCGAGTACTTC | CASRPGAGLEYF
TRBD2 | TRBJ2-3 | TRBV9 | NA | TGTGCCAGCAGCGTCTCGACGGGAGGAGTAGGGGATACGCAGTATTTT | CASSVSTGGVGDTQYF
NA | TRBJ1-1 | TRBV6-2/TRBV6-3 | NA | TGTGCCAGCAGTTACTCCCGTGAGAACACTGAAGCTTTCTTT | CASSYSRENTEAFF
TRBD2 | TRBJ2-1 | TRBV11-1 | NA | TGTGCCAGCAGCTTAGCAGCTAGCGGGGGCCAGTACAATGAGCAGTTCTTC | CASSLAASGGQYNEQFF
NA | TRBJ2-3 | TRBV5-4 | few | TGTGCCAGCAGCTCAACTAGCACAGATACGCAGTATTTT | CASSSTSTDTQYF
NA | TRBJ1-6 | TRBV11-3 | NA | TGTGCCAGCAGCTTTACGTACTCCCTATTGGAGGATTCACCCCTCCACTTT | CASSFTYSLLEDSPLHF
NA | TRBJ1-1 | TRBV29-1 | once | TGCAGCGCCCAAGGCGGCAGAGAGAACACTGAAGCTTTCTTT | CSAQGGRENTEAFF
NA | TRBJ2-2 | TRBV5-1 | once | TGCGCCAGCAGCTTGGGACAAAAGGAGGAGCTGTTTTTT | CASSLGQKEELFF
NA | TRBJ2-7 | TRBV5-1 | NA | TGCGCCAGCAGACTCCGGGACAAGACCTACGAGCAGTACTTC | CASRLRDKTYEQYF
NA | TRBJ1-5 | TRBV3-1/TRBV3-2 | NA | TGTGCCAGCAGCCAAGCGTCAGGGCAGCCCCAGCATTTT | CASSQASGQPQHF
NA | TRBJ1-5 | TRBV6-2/TRBV6-3 | NA | TGTGCCAGCAGTTACTCCAACTCTCGGGGGCCCCAGCATTTT | CASSYSNSRGPQHF
NA | TRBJ2-2 | TRBV27 | NA | TGTGCCAGCCACCCGATAGCGGAACGGAACACCGGGGAGCTGTTTTTT | CASHPIAERNTGELFF
TRBD1 | TRBJ1-4 | TRBV19 | NA | TGTGCCAGTAGTGACCCGGGACAGGGTGATGAAAAACTGTTTTTT | CASSDPGQGDEKLFF
NA | TRBJ2-5 | TRBV3-1/TRBV3-2 | NA | TGTGCCAGCAGCCGATCTAAAGAGACCCAGTACTTC | CASSRSKETQYF
NA | TRBJ2-1 | TRBV7-9 | NA | TGTGCCAGCAGCTTCGGCAGGAATGAGCAGTTCTTC | CASSFGRNEQFF
TRBD1 | TRBJ2-1 | TRBV5-1 | NA | TGCGCCAGCAGCTTCTCTTTCGGACAGGGCAATGAGCAGTTCTTC | CASSFSFGQGNEQFF
TRBD1 | TRBJ1-1 | TRBV10-2 | once | TGCGCCAGCAGTCAGGACAGGGGGCGTGTGGCTTTCTTT | CASSQDRGRVAFF
TRBD1 | TRBJ2-2 | TRBV27 | NA | TGTGCCAGCAGTTTAGGACAGGGGGCCGGGGAGCTGTTTTTT | CASSLGQGAGELFF
NA | TRBJ1-3 | TRBV3-1/TRBV3-2 | NA | TGTGCCAGCAGCCAAGGGTCATACTCTGGAAACACCATATATTTT | CASSQGSYSGNTIYF
TRBD1 | TRBJ2-7 | TRBV28 | NA | TGTGCCAGCAGTCCACGGGACAGTCATTTACTTTACGAGCAGTACTTC | CASSPRDSHLLYEQYF
TRBD2 | TRBJ2-5 | TRBV5-6 | NA | TGTGCCAGCAGCCTTTGGGGGGTAGCGGGAGGGCAAGAGACCCAGTACTTC | CASSLWGVAGGQETQYF
TRBD2 | TRBJ2-3 | TRBV6-5 | NA | TGTGCCAGCAGAGGGACTAGCGGGTTTCCAGATACGCAGTATTTT | CASRGTSGFPDTQYF